One and the same sample provided the 29 T cell receptor beta chains below, sequenced in a study of blood T cells in healthy people across ages. Then a second PCR, running roughly 7 to 12 cycles, was carried out with a sample-barcoded 5' primer and a J-beta primer mix. TCRdb re-derived calls from the 5' RACE reads in MiXCR, one entry per CDR3 protein. Of roughly 2 million distinct CDR3 sequences in the sample, 40% to 55% were seen once. The sequenced material came from blood. The receptors come from a middle-aged woman in good health.

The chain couples TRBV25-1 to TRBJ2-2; D is possibly TRBD2 (5 bases). Germline V gene lookup returns CDR1 MGHDK and CDR2 SYGVNS. V was trimmed by 4 bases and J by 3 bases, leaving 9 bases between them. This CDR3 region has 14 residues. CDR3 DNA: TGTGCCAGCAGTGGATTCGGGGACACCGGGGAGCTGTTTTTT. Protein sequence: CASSGFGDTGELFF. Full variable domain (remainder filled in from reference TRBV25-1 and TRBJ2-2): EADIYQTPRYLVIGTGKKITLECSQTMGHDKMYWYQQDPGMELHLIHYSYGVNSTEKGDLSSESTVSRIRTEHFPLTLESARPSHTSQYLCASSGFGDTGELFFGEGSRLTVL.

The chain joins TRBV9 to TRBJ1-2; weak D call: TRBD1 (5 bases). This CDR3 is 13 amino acids long. Trimming took off 1 base at V and 6 bases at J, with 10 bases between the two ends. From germline, CDR1 is SGDLS and CDR2 YYNGEE. The chain's CDR3 is CASSVREGHGYTF. The CDR3 DNA reads as TGTGCCAGCAGCGTAAGGGAGGGGCATGGCTACACCTTC.

This rearrangement joins TRBV6-1 to TRBJ2-4; D gene unclear. CDR3 length: 14 residues. Germline loops: CDR1 MNHNS, CDR2 SASEGT. V lost 7 bases to trimming and J lost 6 bases, with 16 bases between them. DNA of the CDR3: TGTGCCAGCAATCCATCAAACTCGGGAAACATTCAGTACTTC. Translation gives CASNPSNSGNIQYF.

V gene TRBV29-1 combines with J gene TRBJ2-5; 7 positions agree with TRBD1. TRBJ2-1 explains the end of the DNA better; the J call may be wrong. Germline values: CDR1 SQVTM, CDR2 ANQGSEA. CDR3 length: 13 amino acids. The CDR3 loop reads CSAPGQNQETQFF. The CDR3 bases are TGCAGCGCTCCGGGACAGAACCAAGAGACCCAGTTCTTC.

The chain carries TRBV12-3 or TRBV12-4 and TRBJ2-6; 8 bases fit TRBD2. V gave up 3 bases and J gave up 2 bases; unmatched junction bases: 6. The length of the CDR3 is 17 residues. CDR3 bases: TGTGCCAGCAGTTTGAAGCTAGCGGGCGCTGGGGCCAACGTCCTGACTTTC. Translation gives CASSLKLAGAGANVLTF.

This sequence joins TRBV7-9 and TRBJ2-3, with 7 bases aligning to TRBD2. Trimming removed 5 bases from V and 0 bases from J; junction bases left unmatched: 11. The CDR3 consists of 17 residues. In germline, CDR1 is SEHNR, CDR2 FQNEAQ (reference sequence). In DNA form, the CDR3 reads TGTGCCAGCAGCACCCACCCGGCTAGCGGAAGCACAGATACGCAGTATTTT. Its translation is CASSTHPASGSTDTQYF.

This rearrangement joins TRBV4-3 to TRBJ1-1; tentative D call: TRBD1 (6 bases). Germline CDR1 reads LGHNA; CDR2 reads YSLEER. This CDR3 is 15 amino acids long. V was trimmed by 0 bases and J by 3 bases, leaving 11 bases between them. CDR3: CASSQEGGLDTEAFF. The CDR3 DNA reads as TGCGCCAGCAGCCAAGAAGGGGGGCTGGACACTGAAGCTTTCTTT.

CDR3 DNA sequence: TGTGCCAGCAGCAACAGGGGACCGAGGGGTGAGCAGTACTTC. Translating it yields CASSNRGPRGEQYF. The chain combines TRBV7-3 with TRBJ2-7, with 7 bases that match TRBD1. The CDR3 is made up of 14 amino acids. The V and J ends lost 5 bases and 7 bases, in that order; junction bases with no gene match: 11. Germline lookup yields CDR1 SGHTA and CDR2 FQGTGA. The complete variable domain, with remaining parts taken from reference TRBV7-3 and TRBJ2-7, reads GAGVSQTPSNKVTEKGKYVELRCDPISGHTALYWYRQSLGQGPEFLIYFQGTGAADDSGLPNDRFFAVRPEGSVSTLKIQRTERGDSAVYLCASSNRGPRGEQYFGPGTRLTVT.

The CDR3 region is CASSPGVAGPQSSYEQYF. CDR3 DNA sequence: TGTGCCAGCAGCCCGGGGGTAGCGGGGCCGCAGTCCTCCTACGAGCAGTACTTC. J is TRBJ2-7 and V is TRBV2; 8 bases match TRBD2. This CDR3 region has 18 residues. Germline V gene lookup returns CDR1 SNHLY and CDR2 FYNNEI. V trimming: 6 bases; J trimming: 0 bases; junction bases outside the gene matches: 16.

This clonotype was seen a handful of times. One end of the junction fails to match germline, which may point to a read error. The J gene is TRBJ2-3, the V gene TRBV20-1; TRBD2 agrees at 9 bases. The CDR3 covers 16 residues. Germline V gene lookup returns CDR1 DFQATT and CDR2 SNEGSKA (reference sequence). The CDR3 bases are TGCAGTGCTATGACTAGCGGTTTTCCTAGCACAGATACGCGGTATTTT. It specifies CSAMTSGFPSTDTRYF.

This clonotype has at least ten counts. The CDR3 DNA follows: TGTGCCAGCAGTTTCTCTGGGGTCCAGGAGACCCAGTACTTC. Translated: CASSFSGVQETQYF. The gene calls are TRBV12-3 or TRBV12-4 and TRBJ2-5; D is undetermined. V was pared by 3 bases and J by 5 bases, with 13 bases between. The CDR3 is 14 amino acids.

This clonotype has a handful of counts. The rearrangement links TRBV28 to TRBJ2-1; 8 bases align to TRBD1. Germline CDR1 and CDR2: MDHEN and SYDVKM. With V trimmed by 7 bases and J by 1 base, 9 bases remained unmatched. This CDR3 is 16 amino acids long. The CDR3 here is CASTRGLGGSYNEQFF. DNA of the CDR3: TGTGCCAGCACCAGGGGGCTGGGTGGGTCCTACAATGAGCAGTTCTTC.

This rearrangement joins TRBV3-1 to TRBJ2-7, with D tentatively TRBD1 (5 bases). Germline values: CDR1 LGHDT, CDR2 YNNKEL (reference sequence). Trimming left V 3 bases short and J 6 bases short, with 12 bases between. The CDR3 is made up of 13 amino acids. Here the CDR3 reads CASSQGPVSEQYF. In nucleotides, the CDR3 is TGTGCCAGCAGCCAGGGGCCTGTGAGCGAGCAGTACTTC.

The chain combines TRBV4-1 with TRBJ1-4; no firm D call. Germline V gives CDR1 MGHRA, CDR2 YSYEKL. V lost 1 base, J lost 1 base, and 7 bases lay in between. The CDR3 spans 15 residues. CDR3 sequence: CASSQAALTNEKLFF. The DNA for the CDR3 is TGCGCCAGCAGCCAAGCAGCCTTAACTAATGAAAAACTGTTTTTT.

CDR3 in amino acids: CASSSPQEGGWAEAFF. In nucleotides, the CDR3 is TGTGCCAGCAGTTCACCCCAGGAAGGGGGTTGGGCTGAAGCTTTCTTT. The genes are TRBV28 and TRBJ1-1; tentative D call: TRBD1 (6 bases). V was shortened by 4 bases and J by 6 bases, with 21 bases between the two germline ends. This CDR3 is built from 16 residues. Per germline, CDR1 MDHEN and CDR2 SYDVKM.

In regard to this clonotype: The junction departs from the called germline gene at one end, perhaps through a read error. This chain joins TRBV5-1 and TRBJ1-1; D is perhaps TRBD1 (5 bases). The CDR3 is 14 residues long. Germline values: CDR1 SGHRS, CDR2 YFSETQ. The CDR3 DNA follows: TGCGCCAGCACCTTGGGACGGACCCTCACTGAAGCTTTCTTT. This encodes CASTLGRTLTEAFF.

The rearrangement joins TRBV7-2 to TRBJ1-2; D is ambiguous. This CDR3 is 14 amino acids long. Trimming removed 0 bases from V and 8 bases from J, with 13 bases in between. Looked up from germline, CDR1 is SGHTA and CDR2 is FQGNSA. This CDR3 is CASSLATGGTGYTF. The CDR3 region has the DNA TGTGCCAGCAGCTTAGCGACGGGCGGAACGGGCTACACCTTC.

This chain joins TRBV19 and TRBJ2-7; TRBD2 matches at 7 bases. The DNA matches TRBJ2-4 better at its end, which makes the J call doubtful. This CDR3 has 14 amino acids. Per germline, CDR1 LNHDA and CDR2 SQIVND (reference sequence). The CDR3: CASREGLRLGIQYF. The CDR3 bases are TGTGCCAGTAGGGAGGGACTACGTCTAGGCATTCAGTACTTC.

The CDR3 here is CASSQEKQGGYGYTF. The CDR3 region has the DNA TGTGCCAGCAGCCAAGAGAAACAGGGGGGCTATGGCTACACCTTC. This chain uses TRBV14 with TRBJ1-2, with 8 bases fitting TRBD1. Germline trimming cut 0 bases from V and 4 bases from J; bases unmatched to any gene: 4. CDR3 length equals 15 residues. From germline, CDR1 is SGHDN and CDR2 FVKESK. Full variable domain (outside the CDR3, taken from reference TRBV14 and TRBJ1-2): EAGVTQFPSHSVIEKGQTVTLRCDPISGHDNLYWYRRVMGKEIKFLLHFVKESKQDESGMPNNRFLAERTGGTYSTLKVQPAELEDSGVYFCASSQEKQGGYGYTFGSGTRLTVV.

The chain is built from TRBV6-5 and TRBJ2-7; 14 bases fit TRBD2. Trimming at V came to 2 bases and at J to 3 bases, leaving 6 bases not matched to a gene. Germline V lookup: CDR1 MNHEY, CDR2 SVGAGI. This CDR3 comprises 17 residues. The CDR3: CASSYIGTSGGVYEQYF. The CDR3 bases are TGTGCCAGCAGTTACATCGGGACTAGCGGGGGTGTCTACGAGCAGTACTTC.

The genes are TRBV29-1 and TRBJ2-7; 12 bases match TRBD2. Trimming took 4 bases from V and 7 from J; bases not matched to a gene: 8. Per germline, CDR1 SQVTM and CDR2 ANQGSEA. This CDR3 is built from 14 residues. The CDR3 sequence: CSVAGLAGGREQYF. The CDR3 nucleotides are TGCAGCGTTGCCGGGCTAGCGGGGGGGCGGGAGCAGTACTTC.

The gene calls are TRBV7-6 and TRBJ2-3; D gene uncertain. Germline V gene sequence: CDR1 SGHVS, CDR2 FNYEAQ. Trimming stripped 8 bases from V and 2 bases from J, with 11 bases between. This CDR3 is built from 13 residues. The CDR3 nucleotides read TGTGCCAGCGGAGCACCGCCCACAGATACGCAGTATTTT. Translation: CASGAPPTDTQYF.

The chain couples TRBV21-1 to TRBJ2-7. TRBV21-1 is deemed a pseudogene. This CDR3 is built from 15 residues. The CDR3 loop is CASSTSGRSSYEQYF. CDR3 coding DNA: TGTGCCAGCAGCACCTCGGGGAGAAGCTCCTACGAGCAGTACTTC.

The V gene is TRBV12-5, the J gene TRBJ2-5; 8 nucleotides agree with TRBD1. The V gene end was trimmed by 5 bases and the J gene end by 5 bases; junction bases not matched to a gene: 7. Looked up from germline, CDR1 is LGHNT and CDR2 is FRNRAP. The CDR3 contains 14 residues. The CDR3 is CASGTGDRRETQYF. The CDR3, as DNA: TGTGCTAGTGGTACCGGGGACAGGCGGGAGACCCAGTACTTC.

This clonotype was seen a handful of times. The chain links TRBV20-1 to TRBJ2-5, with no clear D. The CDR3 covers 11 residues. Germline assignment: CDR1 DFQATT and CDR2 SNEGSKA (reference sequence). Trimming left V 1 base short and J 5 bases short, with 5 bases between. The CDR3 coding sequence is TGCAGTGCTAGAGCGATGGAGACCCAGTACTTC. Its protein is CSARAMETQYF.

The V and J genes are TRBV28 and TRBJ2-7, with D perhaps being TRBD1 or TRBD2 (5 bases each). This CDR3 spans 14 amino acids. The V and J ends lost 7 bases and 0 bases respectively, with 13 bases between them. Germline V gene sequence: CDR1 MDHEN, CDR2 SYDVKM. CDR3 in DNA: TGTGCCAGCACAACGGGGCTAACCTCCTACGAGCAGTACTTC. Its protein product is CASTTGLTSYEQYF.

The CDR3 DNA is TGTGCCACCAGCAGAGAGGCTAGCGGAGTAGCCAAAAACATTCAGTACTTC. It encodes CATSREASGVAKNIQYF. V is TRBV15 and J is TRBJ2-4, with 7 bases matching TRBD2. Trimming took 0 bases from V and 0 from J; bases not matched to a gene: 5. CDR1 and CDR2 (germline): LNHNV, YYDKDF (reference sequence). The CDR3 is 17 residues long.

This clonotype showed up just a few times. The V call is TRBV4-3, the J call TRBJ2-7; the D gene is possibly TRBD1 (7 bases). V lost 0 bases to trimming and J lost 2 bases, with 14 bases between them. The CDR3 has 16 residues. Germline V gene sequence: CDR1 LGHNA, CDR2 YSLEER. The CDR3 loop is CASSQDPQGGPYEQYF. For the CDR3, the DNA is TGCGCCAGCAGCCAAGATCCCCAGGGGGGCCCCTACGAGCAGTACTTC.

This clonotype appeared a few times. The chain has TRBV12-3 or TRBV12-4 and TRBJ2-7; possible D gene TRBD1, 6 bases. With 3 bases removed from V and 8 bases from J, the gap between germline ends came to 11 bases. The CDR3 spans 12 residues. CDR3 in DNA: TGTGCCAGCAGTTTTCCGGGACAAAAGCAGTACTTC. Translated: CASSFPGQKQYF.